This T cell receptor beta chain was identified in a study of T-cell reconstitution after alpha-beta-depleted transplantation in children. V was trimmed by 0 bases and J by 0 bases, leaving 4 bases between them. This CDR3 has 15 residues. Germline CDR1 reads SGHNT; CDR2 reads YYREEE (reference sequence). In its sample, this clonotype was seen many times. A TCRbeta library incorporating unique molecular identifiers was prepared. Via MiXCR, TCRdb re-called the PCR reads, giving one row per CDR3 protein. This table holds over 100,000 distinct CDR3 sequences, around 5.9% found once. Here the sequenced sample was PBMCs, mostly from graft donor cells, taken 60 days after TCRalphabeta/CD19-depleted stem cell transplant. The clonotype was recovered from a female patient aged 2-15 years who had a stem cell transplant for Fanconi anemia, so the T cells may come from the graft donor. The chain is built from TRBV5-4 and TRBJ1-6; D gene unclear. In DNA form, the CDR3 reads TGTGCCAGCAGCTTGGCCAACTCCTATAATTCACCCCTCCACTTT. Protein sequence: CASSLANSYNSPLHF.